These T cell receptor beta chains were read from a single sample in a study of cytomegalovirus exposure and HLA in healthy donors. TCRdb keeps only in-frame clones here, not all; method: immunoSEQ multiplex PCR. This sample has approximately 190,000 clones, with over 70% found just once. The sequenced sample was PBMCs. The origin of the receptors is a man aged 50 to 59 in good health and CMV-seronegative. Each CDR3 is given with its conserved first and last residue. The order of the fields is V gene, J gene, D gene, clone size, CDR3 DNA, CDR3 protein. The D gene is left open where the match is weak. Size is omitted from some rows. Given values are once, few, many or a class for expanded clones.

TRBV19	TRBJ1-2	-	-	TGTGCCAGTAGTATCGCAGCTCGCGGGGCAGGAGATAATGGCTACACCTTC	CASSIAARGAGDNGYTF
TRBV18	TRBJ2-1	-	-	TGTGCCAGCTCACCACCGCAGGGGAGAACTGAGCAGTTCTTC	CASSPPQGRTEQFF
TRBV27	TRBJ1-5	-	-	TGTGCCAGCAGTTTAGATGGAACAGCCGGTTTGAGGCCCCAGCATTTT	CASSLDGTAGLRPQHF
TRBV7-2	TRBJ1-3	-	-	TGTGCCAGCAGCTCCTCCCCGGGTGGAACCATATATTTT	CASSSSPGGTIYF
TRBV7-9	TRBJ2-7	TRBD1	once	TGTGCCAGCAGCTTAGGGGACAGGGGTTACGAGCAGTACTTC	CASSLGDRGYEQYF
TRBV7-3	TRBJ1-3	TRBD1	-	TGTGCCAGCAGCTTCCCGCCGGGACAGGGTATGGTCTGTAGAAACACCATATATTTT	CASSFPPGQGMVCRNTIYF
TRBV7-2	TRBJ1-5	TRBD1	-	TGTGCCAGCAGCTCCGACAGGGTCAATCAGCCCCAGCATTTT	CASSSDRVNQPQHF
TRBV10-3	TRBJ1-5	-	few	TGTGCCATCAGCAATAGCAATCAGCCCCAGCATTTT	CAISNSNQPQHF
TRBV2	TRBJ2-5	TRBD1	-	TGTGCCAGCAGTGATAACGACAGGGAAGAGTTGGAGACCCAGTACTTC	CASSDNDREELETQYF
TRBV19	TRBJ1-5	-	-	TGTGCCAGTAGTCCGCGTGGGTCCACGTTGGGCTATAGCAATCAGCCCCAGCATTTT	CASSPRGSTLGYSNQPQHF
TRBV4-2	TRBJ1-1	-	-	TGTGCCAGCAGCCTAAGCGCTAAGATGAACACTGAAGCTTTCTTT	CASSLSAKMNTEAFF
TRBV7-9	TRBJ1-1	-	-	TGTTCCAGCAGCTCACAGGGAGATAACACTGAAGCTTTCTTT	CSSSSQGDNTEAFF
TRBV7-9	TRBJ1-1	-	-	TGTGCCAGCGTGGAAGAGGCGGGGTTTGCGGGGACTTTGAACACTGAAGCTTTCTTT	CASVEEAGFAGTLNTEAFF
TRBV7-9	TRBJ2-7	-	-	TGTTCCAGCAGCTTAGGGCCCTACGAGCAGTACTTC	CSSSLGPYEQYF
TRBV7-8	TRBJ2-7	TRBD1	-	TGTGCCAGCAGCTTAGAACCCAGGGGGAACGAGCAGTACTTC	CASSLEPRGNEQYF
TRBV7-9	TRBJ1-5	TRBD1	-	TGTGCCAGCAGCTCGTGGACAGGGGGTTCGAATCAGCCCCAGCATTTT	CASSSWTGGSNQPQHF
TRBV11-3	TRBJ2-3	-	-	TGTGCCAGCAGCTTAGGCGGAGCTAGCCCCGCAGATACGCAGTATTTT	CASSLGGASPADTQYF
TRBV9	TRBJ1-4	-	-	TGTGCCAGCAGCGTCGGCCCGACAGGAAGGGAAAAACTGTTTTTT	CASSVGPTGREKLFF
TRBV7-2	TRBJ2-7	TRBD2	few	TGTGCCAGCAGCTTAGAACCGCGGGGGACCTACGAGCAGTACTTC	CASSLEPRGTYEQYF
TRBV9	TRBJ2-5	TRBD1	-	TGTGCCAGCAGCGCACAGGGGGCAGGGAAGGCCCAGTACTTC	CASSAQGAGKAQYF
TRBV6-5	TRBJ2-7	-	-	TGTGCCAGCAGTTACGATCCGGGTTACGAGCAGTACTTC	CASSYDPGYEQYF
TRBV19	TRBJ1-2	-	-	TGTGCCAGTAGTATCGACAAGGCCTATGGCTACACCTTC	CASSIDKAYGYTF
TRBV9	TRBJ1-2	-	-	TGTGCCAGCAGCGTAGGGGGCTCGGGGGGGCGCTACACCTTC	CASSVGGSGGRYTF
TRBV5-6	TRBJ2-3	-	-	TGTGCCAGCAGCTTGGCTGTTGTGGATACGCAGTATTTT	CASSLAVVDTQYF
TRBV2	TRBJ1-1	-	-	TGTGCCAGTGGGGACATGGGTTTGGCTGAAGCTTTCTTT	CASGDMGLAEAFF
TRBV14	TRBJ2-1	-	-	TGTGCCAGCAGCCAAGATGCGAGCTCCTACAATGAGCAGTTCTTC	CASSQDASSYNEQFF
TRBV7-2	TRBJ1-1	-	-	TGTGCCAGCAGAAGCGGTTCCACTGAAGCTTTCTTT	CASRSGSTEAFF